These 6 T cell receptor beta chains share one sample of origin, sequenced in a study of cytomegalovirus exposure and HLA in healthy donors (dated by TCRdb to 2016 to 2017). The library was generated by the immunoSEQ multiplex PCR assay. For the multiplex PCR, a mixture combining 60 forward primers for TCR Vbeta segments and 13 reverse primers for TCR Jbeta segments was used. Entries here come from immuneACCESS through TCRdb and include only in-frame sequences with V and J called. Some clones fail to appear in such tables; in the studies checked, an unresolved V gene covers under half of the shortfall, and the cause of the remainder is unknown. In all, the sample holds some 270,000 clones, and around 90% of those were seen once. The ten largest clonotypes hold 1.7% of the sample. The source material was PBMCs. These receptors were taken from a girl aged 2 to 9 in good health and CMV-seronegative.

The chain links TRBV9 to TRBJ2-3, with 12 bases matching TRBD2. The CDR3 is made up of 17 amino acids. Germline loops: CDR1 SGDLS, CDR2 YYNGEE. Trimming cost V 0 bases and J 5 bases; bases outside gene matches: 7. CDR3 nucleotide sequence: TGTGCCAGCAGCGTAGACCCTAGCGGGGGGGCGGTAGATACGCAGTATTTT. The encoded protein is CASSVDPSGGAVDTQYF.

V gene TRBV19 combines with J gene TRBJ2-3, with a possible D match to TRBD2 (5 bases). CDR1 and CDR2 (germline): LNHDA, SQIVND (reference sequence). Trimming took off 6 bases at V and 5 bases at J, with 12 bases between the two ends. This CDR3 has 13 amino acids. This chain's CDR3 is CASSLLGIDTQYF. CDR3 coding DNA: TGTGCCAGTAGCCTACTAGGGATAGATACGCAGTATTTT.

The chain carries TRBV9 and TRBJ2-1; possibly TRBD2 for D (7 bases). This CDR3 contains 16 residues. The germline V and J ends were trimmed by 4 bases and 2 bases, with 16 bases remaining between them. In germline, CDR1 is SGDLS, CDR2 YYNGEE. The CDR3 spells CASSSRGGGTYNEQFF. The CDR3 nucleotides read TGTGCCAGCAGCTCACGAGGGGGGGGGACCTACAATGAGCAGTTCTTC.

The chain couples TRBV28 to TRBJ1-4; D is perhaps TRBD1 (5 bases). The V end lost 5 bases, the J end lost 8 bases, and 18 bases lay between the germline ends. Germline loops: CDR1 MDHEN, CDR2 SYDVKM. The CDR3 covers 15 residues. The CDR3, as DNA: TGTGCCAGCAGTCCTTCCAGCGGGACGGGAGAAAAACTGTTTTTT. Translating it yields CASSPSSGTGEKLFF.

The chain employs TRBV18 and TRBJ2-6; 7 bases are a match to TRBD1. J gave up 2 bases and V 3 bases, and 13 bases lay outside the gene matches. Germline V lookup: CDR1 KGHSH, CDR2 LQKENI. The CDR3 covers 19 residues. Written as DNA, the CDR3 is TGTGCCAGCTCACCTCAGGAGAGACAGGGTCCGACTGGGGCCAACGTCCTGACTTTC. Translated, it gives CASSPQERQGPTGANVLTF.

The chain uses TRBV5-1 and TRBJ2-7; perhaps TRBD2 as D (6 bases). CDR3 length: 15 residues. Trimming pared 0 bases from V and 0 bases from J, leaving 10 bases between. Germline CDR1 and CDR2: SGHRS and YFSETQ. The CDR3 spells CASSLDPGGSYEQYF. In DNA, the CDR3 is TGCGCCAGCAGCTTGGACCCCGGGGGCTCCTACGAGCAGTACTTC.